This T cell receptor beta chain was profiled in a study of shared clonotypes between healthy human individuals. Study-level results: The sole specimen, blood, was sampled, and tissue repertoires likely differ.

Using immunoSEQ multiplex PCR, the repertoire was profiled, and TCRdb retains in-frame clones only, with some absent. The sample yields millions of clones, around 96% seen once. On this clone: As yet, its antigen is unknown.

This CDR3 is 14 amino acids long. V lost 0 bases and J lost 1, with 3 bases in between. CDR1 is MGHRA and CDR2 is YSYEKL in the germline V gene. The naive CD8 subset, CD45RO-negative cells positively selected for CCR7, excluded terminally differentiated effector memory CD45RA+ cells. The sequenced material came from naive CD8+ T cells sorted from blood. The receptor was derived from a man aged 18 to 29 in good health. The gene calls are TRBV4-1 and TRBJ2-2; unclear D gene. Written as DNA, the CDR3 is TGCGCCAGCAGCCAAGAAGAGAACACCGGGGAGCTGTTTTTT. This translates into CASSQEENTGELFF.